Following are 18 T cell receptor beta chains from one sample sequenced in a study of T cell repertoires in cytomegalovirus infection. MiXCR was run by TCRdb on the reads, yielding one entry per CDR3 protein. The sample lists more than 150,000 distinct CDR3 sequences; about 21% were seen once. Source material: PBMCs. The receptor set was obtained from a human donor in good health (CMV status not recorded). Some clones in this sample may be carry-over from other donors' samples.

This clonotype was seen more than once but under ten times. The chain combines TRBV20-1 with TRBJ1-5; 7 bases align to TRBD1. This CDR3 has 17 residues. V shed 3 bases, J shed 6 bases, and the junction held 17 bases outside the gene matches. Looked up from germline, CDR1 is DFQATT and CDR2 is SNEGSKA (reference sequence). CDR3 coding DNA: TGCAGTGCTAGGGGACAGTGGGGGGCCCCTTCACGTCAGCCCCAGCATTTT. This gives the protein CSARGQWGAPSRQPQHF.

The chain carries TRBV28 and TRBJ2-2; 7 bases align to TRBD1. The CDR3 is made up of 15 amino acids. Germline loops: CDR1 MDHEN, CDR2 SYDVKM. V dropped 3 bases and J dropped 5; count of bases not matched to a gene: 6. CDR3 residues: CASSLGDRVTGELFF. In DNA, the CDR3 is TGTGCCAGCAGTTTGGGCGACAGGGTTACCGGGGAGCTGTTTTTT. Full variable domain (missing parts from reference TRBV28 and TRBJ2-2): DVKVTQSSRYLVKRTGEKVFLECVQDMDHENMFWYRQDPGLGLRLIYFSYDVKMKEKGDIPEGYSVSREKKERFSLILESASTNQTSMYLCASSLGDRVTGELFFGEGSRLTVL.

The J gene is TRBJ1-1, the V gene TRBV6-5; D is perhaps TRBD1 (6 bases). Trimming pared 4 bases from V and 0 bases from J, leaving 9 bases between. The CDR3 covers 14 residues. The germline V gene has CDR1 MNHEY and CDR2 SVGAGI. The CDR3 region has the DNA TGTGCCAGCAGTTCAGACAGGCTGAACACTGAAGCTTTCTTT. Translated, it gives CASSSDRLNTEAFF.

The chain joins TRBV20-1 to TRBJ1-1; D gene uncertain. From germline, CDR1 is DFQATT and CDR2 SNEGSKA (reference sequence). The CDR3 consists of 15 residues. The V end lost 1 base, the J end lost 1 base, and 13 bases lay between the germline ends. DNA for the CDR3: TGCAGTGCTAGAGCGACCCGACGTGGGAACACTGAAGCTTTCTTT. This translates into CSARATRRGNTEAFF.

Many counts were recorded for this clonotype. The genes are TRBV7-2 and TRBJ2-5; D assignment may be TRBD1 or TRBD2 (6 bases each). Trimming took off 5 bases at V and 5 bases at J, with 18 bases between the two ends. Looked up from germline, CDR1 is SGHTA and CDR2 is FQGNSA. The CDR3 totals 15 residues. CDR3 nucleotide sequence: TGTGCCAGCAGCATAGGGGTAGGGGGGCGCGAGACCCAGTACTTC. Translated: CASSIGVGGRETQYF.

This clonotype was counted at least ten times. The chain recombines TRBV7-8 with TRBJ2-1; TRBD2 matches 13 bases. This CDR3 region has 16 residues. CDR1 and CDR2 (germline): SGHVS, FQNEAQ. V gave up 5 bases and J gave up 7 bases; unmatched junction bases: 8. CDR3 DNA: TGTGCCAGCAGCCGGGGACTAGCGGGGCCGGATAATGAGCAGTTCTTC. The encoded protein is CASSRGLAGPDNEQFF.

This clonotype was counted only a few times. The chain joins TRBV20-1 to TRBJ2-1; D is perhaps TRBD1 or TRBD2 (6 bases each). The CDR3 sequence is 15 residues long. CDR1 and CDR2 from the germline V gene are DFQATT and SNEGSKA (reference sequence). The germline V and J ends were trimmed by 4 bases and 0 bases, with 13 bases remaining between them. The CDR3 DNA is TGCAGTGCTACGGTGAGGGGGGACTCCTACAATGAGCAGTTCTTC. It encodes CSATVRGDSYNEQFF.

This sequence joins TRBV6-8 and TRBJ1-2; 7 nucleotides line up with TRBD1. The trim removed 0 bases at V and 2 bases at J, leaving 3 bases unmatched. The CDR3 contains 15 residues. Per germline, CDR1 MNHGY and CDR2 SAAAGT. CDR3: CASSYSLGQNYGYTF. The CDR3 bases are TGTGCCAGCAGTTACTCGTTGGGACAGAACTATGGCTACACCTTC.

The V and J genes are TRBV14 and TRBJ1-1, with D tentatively TRBD1 (6 bases). The V end was cut by 4 bases, the J end by 4 bases, with 22 bases between. The CDR3 is 17 residues long. Germline V gives CDR1 SGHDN, CDR2 FVKESK. CDR3 loop: CASSPHSGTRGRTEAFF. The CDR3 region has the DNA TGTGCCAGCAGCCCACATTCCGGGACCAGGGGCCGCACTGAAGCTTTCTTT.

This chain connects TRBV20-1 to TRBJ1-2, with D possibly matching TRBD1 (5 bases). The CDR3 is made up of 13 amino acids. V lost 0 bases and J lost 2, with 7 bases in between. Germline values: CDR1 DFQATT, CDR2 SNEGSKA (reference sequence). The CDR3 loop is CSARDDSNYGYTF. The DNA for the CDR3 is TGCAGTGCTAGAGATGACAGCAACTATGGCTACACCTTC.

This clonotype has a count of ten or more. V and J are TRBV12-3 or TRBV12-4 and TRBJ2-5, with TRBD2 identical over 13 bases. The CDR3 consists of 16 residues. With V trimmed by 5 bases and J by 3 bases, 6 bases remained unmatched. The CDR3 protein is CASSAGGLAGEETQYF. CDR3 in DNA: TGTGCCAGCAGTGCCGGTGGACTAGCGGGGGAAGAGACCCAGTACTTC.

The chain recombines TRBV19 with TRBJ2-1; D unresolved. V lost 3 bases to trimming and J lost 0 bases, with 6 bases between them. Per germline, CDR1 LNHDA and CDR2 SQIVND (reference sequence). CDR3 size: 14 residues. As DNA, the CDR3 is TGTGCCAGTAGTATGGGCAGCTCCTACAATGAGCAGTTCTTC. It codes for CASSMGSSYNEQFF.

This clonotype was found many times. The J gene is TRBJ1-4, the V gene TRBV28; D not resolved. CDR3 length: 14 residues. Germline V gene sequence: CDR1 MDHEN, CDR2 SYDVKM. The ends were cut back, 4 bases at V and 5 bases at J, with 11 bases in the middle. CDR3 DNA: TGTGCCAGCAGTTCTGGTTCAGTAAATGAAAAACTGTTTTTT. It translates to CASSSGSVNEKLFF. The full variable domain, completed using reference TRBV28 and TRBJ1-4, is DVKVTQSSRYLVKRTGEKVFLECVQDMDHENMFWYRQDPGLGLRLIYFSYDVKMKEKGDIPEGYSVSREKKERFSLILESASTNQTSMYLCASSSGSVNEKLFFGSGTQLSVL.

This clonotype was seen at least ten times. The chain is built from TRBV7-8 and TRBJ2-1, with D possibly TRBD1 on 5 matching bases. Germline V CDR1 and CDR2: SGHVS, FQNEAQ. There are 16 residues in the CDR3. The V gene lost 3 bases and the J gene lost 7 bases, with 19 bases spanning the gap. CDR3 sequence reads: CASSFLDTRARNEQFF. The CDR3, as DNA: TGTGCCAGCAGCTTCTTAGATACCAGGGCCCGTAATGAGCAGTTCTTC.

This chain connects TRBV11-2 to TRBJ2-7; 8 bases map to TRBD2. This CDR3 is 15 amino acids long. V shed 8 bases, J shed 4 bases, and the junction held 13 bases outside the gene matches. From germline, CDR1 is SGHAT and CDR2 FQNNGV. For the CDR3, the DNA is TGTGCCAGCCTAACCGGATCCAGCGGGGGTTACGAGCAGTACTTC. Protein: CASLTGSSGGYEQYF. Supplemented by reference TRBV11-2 and TRBJ2-7, the full variable domain reads EAGVAQSPRYKIIEKRQSVAFWCNPISGHATLYWYQQILGQGPKLLIQFQNNGVVDDSQLPKDRFSAERLKGVDSTLKIQPAKLEDSAVYLCASLTGSSGGYEQYFGPGTRLTVT.

As for this clonotype: This may be a read error, as it is one base from a much larger clone. V and J are TRBV12-3 or TRBV12-4 and TRBJ1-2; TRBD1 is a possible D gene (5 bases). The CDR3 consists of 14 residues. CDR3 nucleotides: TGTGCCATCAGTTTTACAGGACGGACTTATGGCTACACCTTC. As protein: CAISFTGRTYGYTF.

In regard to this clonotype: A read error may be the cause here, since a much bigger clone is one base away. The chain links TRBV28 to TRBJ1-6; 7 bases fit TRBD1. This CDR3 region has 16 residues. Germline V gene lookup returns CDR1 MDHEN and CDR2 SYDVKM. The DNA of the CDR3 is TGTGCCAGCGGTTTTAAGACAGGGCCATATAATTCACCCCTCCACTTT. This translates into CASGFKTGPYNSPLHF. The full variable domain, its missing parts supplied by reference TRBV28 and TRBJ1-6, is DVKVTQSSRYLVKRTGEKVFLECVQDMDHENMFWYRQDPGLGLRLIYFSYDVKMKEKGDIPEGYSVSREKKERFSLILESASTNQTSMYLCASGFKTGPYNSPLHFGNGTRLTVT.

This clonotype has ten or more counts. This rearrangement joins TRBV7-3 to TRBJ2-1, with a possible D match to TRBD2 (6 bases). Germline lookup yields CDR1 SGHTA and CDR2 FQGTGA. V lost 5 bases and J 4 bases, leaving 12 bases between the germline ends. The CDR3 is 14 residues long. Here the CDR3 reads CASSGGSGYNEQFF. The CDR3 DNA reads as TGTGCCAGCAGCGGGGGGAGCGGTTACAATGAGCAGTTCTTC.